The 27 T cell receptor beta chains below all came from one sample that was sequenced in a study of blood T cells in healthy people across ages. The second PCR ran roughly 6 to 11 cycles with a sample-barcoded 5' primer and J-beta primers. Via MiXCR, TCRdb re-called the 5' RACE reads, giving one row per CDR3 protein. This sample carries more than 900,000 distinct CDR3 sequences, approximately 25% of them seen once, and the ten largest clones take about 0.8%. These data were also reused for a study on T cells of mothers and their children.

Sequencing input: blood. These receptors originate from a girl aged 2 to 9 in good health.

This clonotype appeared a few times. V is TRBV6-1 and J is TRBJ2-7; 7 bases align to TRBD2. This CDR3 contains 21 residues. Germline lookup yields CDR1 MNHNS and CDR2 SASEGT. The ends lost 6 bases at V and 3 bases at J; junction bases unmatched: 29. The CDR3 sequence is CASSRVRIYESGRLVGYEQYF. The CDR3 bases are TGTGCCAGCAGCCGCGTGAGGATTTACGAGTCCGGGAGGCTTGTGGGCTACGAGCAGTACTTC.

In regard to this clonotype: An end of the junction differs from the germline gene, which may be a read error. The rearrangement joins TRBV4-3 to TRBJ2-5; 8 bases match TRBD1. Germline CDR1 LGHNA, CDR2 YSLEER. The CDR3 extends over 15 amino acids. The CDR3, as DNA: TGCGCCAGCAGCCAAGACAGGGGGCGTCAAGAGGCCCAGTACTTC. Translating it yields CASSQDRGRQEAQYF.

V and J are TRBV9 and TRBJ2-3; a weak D match, TRBD2 (6 bases). Germline values: CDR1 SGDLS, CDR2 YYNGEE. Deletions cut 3 bases from V and 0 bases from J, with 20 bases between. The CDR3 extends over 18 amino acids. In DNA form, the CDR3 reads TGTGCCAGCAGCGCCACTAAGGCTAGCGTATCGAGCACAGATACGCAGTATTTT. Translating gives CASSATKASVSSTDTQYF.

This clonotype came up a few times. V gene TRBV6-1 combines with J gene TRBJ2-7; D gene unclear. The V gene's germline CDR1 is MNHNS and CDR2 SASEGT. Trimming pared 1 base from V and 4 bases from J, leaving 8 bases between. CDR3 length: 13 residues. The CDR3 sequence: CASSEGLPYEQYF. The CDR3 bases are TGTGCCAGCAGTGAAGGACTCCCATACGAGCAGTACTTC.

The chain joins TRBV3-1 to TRBJ1-1; TRBD1 might be the D (5 bases). Trimming took 4 bases from V and 8 from J, leaving 14 bases between them. The CDR3 runs 13 residues. Germline values: CDR1 LGHDT, CDR2 YNNKEL (reference sequence). In DNA form, the CDR3 reads TGTGCCAGCAGCCGTAGAGGGACGGGCGAAGCTTTCTTT. Protein: CASSRRGTGEAFF.

This clonotype was found a few times. The CDR3 sequence: CASSPQFGVGETQYF. The CDR3 nucleotides are TGTGCCAGCAGCCCCCAGTTCGGCGTGGGAGAGACCCAGTACTTC. The chain has TRBV14 and TRBJ2-5; no clear D gene. V lost 4 bases to trimming and J lost 4 bases, with 16 bases between them. Looked up from germline, CDR1 is SGHDN and CDR2 is FVKESK. The CDR3 has 15 amino acids.

This clonotype was recorded a few times. The chain links TRBV12-3 or TRBV12-4 to TRBJ2-7; D possibly corresponds to TRBD1 (5 bases). Trimming left V 5 bases short and J 3 bases short, with 11 bases between. The CDR3 spans 13 residues. This CDR3 is CASSPDTIYEQYF. The CDR3 DNA is TGTGCCAGCAGTCCGGACACAATCTACGAGCAGTACTTC.

This clonotype was observed a handful of times. V is TRBV4-1 and J is TRBJ1-1; D remains unclear. The germline CDR1 and CDR2 sequences are MGHRA and YSYEKL. The V and J ends lost 4 bases and 5 bases respectively, with 11 bases between them. The CDR3 contains 13 residues. The CDR3 protein is CASSPIRGTEAFF. CDR3 in DNA: TGCGCCAGCAGCCCAATTCGAGGGACTGAAGCTTTCTTT.

The table lists this clonotype with a few counts. The CDR3 spells CASSLGQGRDQPQHF. The CDR3 coding sequence is TGCGCCAGCAGCCTAGGACAGGGAAGGGATCAGCCCCAGCATTTT. The chain is built from TRBV5-1 and TRBJ1-5; 8 positions agree with TRBD1. From germline, CDR1 is SGHRS and CDR2 YFSETQ. The CDR3 is made up of 15 amino acids. V lost 4 bases to trimming and J lost 5 bases; unmatched junction nucleotides: 8.

This clonotype was counted many times. The chain is built from TRBV7-9 and TRBJ2-7; D unresolved. The CDR3 runs to 13 residues. Germline V gives CDR1 SEHNR, CDR2 FQNEAQ (reference sequence). V lost 3 bases, J lost 7 bases, and 13 bases lay in between. The CDR3 region is CASSFDSDLEQYF. In DNA form, the CDR3 reads TGTGCCAGCAGCTTCGATTCCGACTTGGAGCAGTACTTC.

This sequence joins TRBV7-9 and TRBJ2-5; D is possibly TRBD2 (6 bases). V dropped 1 base and J dropped 2 bases, with 14 bases sitting between them. The CDR3 runs 16 residues. Germline V gene lookup returns CDR1 SEHNR and CDR2 FQNEAQ (reference sequence). The CDR3 loop reads CASSLVGGTAQETQYF. In nucleotides, the CDR3 is TGTGCCAGCAGCTTAGTGGGCGGGACTGCACAAGAGACCCAGTACTTC.

A remark on this clonotype: At one end the junction does not follow the germline gene, possibly because of a read error. V gene TRBV27 combines with J gene TRBJ2-2; perhaps TRBD2 as D (6 bases). CDR3 length equals 15 residues. Germline CDR1 reads MNHEY; CDR2 reads SMNVEV (reference sequence). CDR3 amino acids: CASSLAGSNTGEPFF. In nucleotides, the CDR3 is TGTGCCAGCAGTTTAGCGGGGTCGAACACCGGGGAGCCGTTTTTT.

V gene TRBV4-3 combines with J gene TRBJ1-1, with D tentatively TRBD1 (5 bases). Germline-derived CDR1 and CDR2 are LGHNA and YSLEER. This CDR3 has 14 amino acids. V dropped 3 bases and J dropped 5 bases, with 13 bases sitting between them. The CDR3 loop reads CASSQDGWGTEAFF. The CDR3, as DNA: TGCGCCAGCAGCCAGGACGGGTGGGGGACTGAAGCTTTCTTT.

The V gene is TRBV20-1, the J gene TRBJ2-7; 11 nucleotides agree with TRBD2. The CDR3 sequence is 17 residues long. The germline V gene has CDR1 DFQATT and CDR2 SNEGSKA (reference sequence). The trim removed 0 bases at V and 1 base at J, leaving 8 bases unmatched. DNA for the CDR3: TGCAGTGCTAGAGATCCGGGCCTAGCGGGGGGATCCTACGAGCAGTACTTC. This gives the protein CSARDPGLAGGSYEQYF.

This chain connects TRBV7-9 to TRBJ2-1; 11 bases are a match to TRBD2. The CDR3 has 16 amino acids. Germline assignment: CDR1 SEHNR and CDR2 FQNEAQ (reference sequence). The V and J ends lost 4 bases and 8 bases, in that order; junction bases with no gene match: 10. CDR3 sequence reads: CASSSSLAGGGDEQFF. The CDR3 DNA is TGTGCCAGCAGCTCTTCCCTAGCGGGGGGCGGGGATGAGCAGTTCTTC.

For the CDR3, the DNA is TGTGCCAGCAACCTAGCGGGAGGGCCCGTCAATGAGCAGTTCTTC. The encoded protein is CASNLAGGPVNEQFF. The V call is TRBV12-3 or TRBV12-4, the J call TRBJ2-5; the match to TRBD2 covers 12 bases. With the DNA end fitting TRBJ2-1 better, the J assignment may be wrong. The length of the CDR3 is 15 residues.

The chain links TRBV12-3 or TRBV12-4 to TRBJ1-2, with D unclear. The V and J ends lost 3 bases and 8 bases respectively, with 13 bases between them. The CDR3 sequence is 13 residues long. CDR3 sequence (DNA): TGTGCCAGCAGTTTCCAACAACTTACCGGCTACACCTTC. It yields the protein CASSFQQLTGYTF.

This clonotype turned up a few times. The chain recombines TRBV29-1 with TRBJ2-5; TRBD1 aligns across 9 bases. Trimming at V came to 7 bases and at J to 5 bases, leaving 8 bases not matched to a gene. CDR3 size: 13 residues. Germline lookup yields CDR1 SQVTM and CDR2 ANQGSEA. CDR3 loop: CSASTGTGETQYF. The CDR3 DNA follows: TGCAGCGCCAGCACCGGGACAGGGGAGACCCAGTACTTC.

The rearrangement uses TRBV4-1 and TRBJ1-2; D remains unclear. V was clipped by 1 base and J by 5 bases, with 11 bases between them. This CDR3 region has 14 residues. The germline V gene encodes CDR1 MGHRA and CDR2 YSYEKL. This chain's CDR3 is CASSQVPGPYGYTF. For the CDR3, the DNA is TGCGCCAGCAGCCAAGTCCCGGGCCCTTATGGCTACACCTTC.

This chain uses TRBV29-1 with TRBJ2-7, with D perhaps given as TRBD1 or TRBD2 (5 bases each). Germline V lookup: CDR1 SQVTM, CDR2 ANQGSEA. The V gene lost 4 bases and the J gene lost 0 bases, with 10 bases spanning the gap. The CDR3 is 13 amino acids. CDR3 nucleotides: TGCAGCGTTGGGGGGTTTAGCTCCTACGAGCAGTACTTC. This translates into CSVGGFSSYEQYF.

This clonotype was counted a few times. The rearrangement joins TRBV7-9 to TRBJ2-1; D is possibly TRBD2 (5 bases). The germline V gene has CDR1 SEHNR and CDR2 FQNEAQ (reference sequence). Trimming removed 5 bases at V and 8 bases at J, with 19 bases between. The CDR3 loop spans 15 amino acids. CDR3 sequence (DNA): TGTGCCAGCAGCGCCGTAGAGGCCCATAGCGATGAGCAGTTCTTC. Translated, it gives CASSAVEAHSDEQFF.

The V call is TRBV11-2, the J call TRBJ2-2; D might be TRBD2 (5 bases). Germline CDR1 reads SGHAT; CDR2 reads FQNNGV. The CDR3 spans 14 residues. V was trimmed by 0 bases and J by 6 bases, leaving 8 bases between them. The CDR3 protein is CASSLERVSGELFF. Here the CDR3 DNA reads TGTGCCAGCAGCTTAGAGAGGGTATCCGGGGAGCTGTTTTTT. Variable domain in full (rest from reference TRBV11-2 and TRBJ2-2): EAGVAQSPRYKIIEKRQSVAFWCNPISGHATLYWYQQILGQGPKLLIQFQNNGVVDDSQLPKDRFSAERLKGVDSTLKIQPAKLEDSAVYLCASSLERVSGELFFGEGSRLTVL.

This CDR3 reads CASSPGAQGAYNEQFF. The CDR3 region has the DNA TGTGCCAGCAGCCCGGGGGCACAGGGGGCGTACAATGAGCAGTTCTTC. This chain connects TRBV5-6 to TRBJ2-1, with 9 bases that match TRBD1. The CDR3 runs 16 residues. From germline, CDR1 is SGHDT and CDR2 YYEEEE. Germline trimming cut 4 bases from V and 4 bases from J; bases unmatched to any gene: 9.

This sequence joins TRBV15 and TRBJ2-1; D not certain. This CDR3 contains 13 residues. The germline gives CDR1 LNHNV, CDR2 YYDKDF (reference sequence). V was trimmed by 2 bases and J by 6 bases, leaving 8 bases between them. The CDR3 is CATSRPDTNEQFF. In DNA form, the CDR3 reads TGTGCCACCAGCAGACCAGATACCAATGAGCAGTTCTTC.

V is TRBV20-1 and J is TRBJ1-2; D not resolved. The germline CDR1 and CDR2 sequences are DFQATT and SNEGSKA (reference sequence). The CDR3 is 14 residues long. Deletions cut 7 bases from V and 8 bases from J, with 23 bases between. CDR3 sequence reads: CSDKDARDKTGYTF. The CDR3 DNA follows: TGCAGTGACAAGGATGCGCGGGATAAGACGGGCTACACCTTC.

This chain connects TRBV15 to TRBJ1-2; D gene ambiguous. The V gene lost 4 bases and the J gene lost 3 bases, with 9 bases spanning the gap. Germline V gives CDR1 LNHNV, CDR2 YYDKDF (reference sequence). The CDR3 contains 13 residues. The CDR3 DNA reads TGTGCCACCAGCAACCAGGATTACTATGGCTACACCTTC. As protein: CATSNQDYYGYTF. The whole variable domain, filled in from reference TRBV15 and TRBJ1-2, reads DAMVIQNPRYQVTQFGKPVTLSCSQTLNHNVMYWYQQKSSQAPKLLFHYYDKDFNNEADTPDNFQSRRPNTSFCFLDIRSPGLGDTAMYLCATSNQDYYGYTFGSGTRLTVV.

The CDR3 region is CASSPPILYEQYF. For the CDR3, the DNA is TGTGCCAGCTCACCACCTATTCTTTACGAGCAGTACTTC. This sequence joins TRBV18 and TRBJ2-7; D not resolved. This CDR3 has 13 residues. Germline V gene lookup returns CDR1 KGHSH and CDR2 LQKENI. Deletions cut 0 bases from V and 4 bases from J, with 7 bases between.